Included here is one TCR beta chain sequence, with context. Its specificity is unknown. The sample belongs to a study of blood T cells in healthy people across ages. Primers used in a second PCR of roughly 6 to 11 cycles were a sample-barcoded 5' primer and a J-beta primer mix. One entry per CDR3 protein, called by TCRdb with MiXCR from the 5' RACE reads. This sample has under 800,000 distinct CDR3 sequences, with roughly 41% found just once. Healthy Caucasians from Russia aged roughly 6 to 90 served as donors. Study-level points and caveats: Per million T cells, TCR beta diversity dropped about linearly as age rose.

The receptor comes from a woman aged 55 to 70 in good health. The sequencing input was blood.

CDR3 sequence (DNA): TGCAGTGCTTATCCCGGGACTAAAACCTACGAGCAGTACTTC. Translated: CSAYPGTKTYEQYF. The chain uses TRBV20-1 and TRBJ2-7; 7 nucleotides line up with TRBD2. The CDR3 loop spans 14 amino acids. CDR1 and CDR2 (germline): DFQATT, SNEGSKA (reference sequence). J lost 2 bases, V lost 5 bases, and 9 bases had no gene match.